Described below is a single T cell receptor beta chain sequence and its context. This entry belongs to a study of blood T cell repertoires in COVID-19. Trimming removed 1 base from V and 2 bases from J, with 5 bases in between. Germline lookup yields CDR1 LGHDT and CDR2 YNNKEL (reference sequence). This CDR3 is built from 13 residues. Only in-frame clones appear in the TCRdb table, and some are missing; sequencing was by immunoSEQ multiplex PCR. The data contain approximately 150,000 clones, 70% to 90% of them seen just once; the ten biggest clones take up 8.2%. V usage is TRBV3-1 (or the pseudogene TRBV3-2) and J usage is TRBJ1-1; no clear D. The clonotype originates from a woman aged 60-75 years with acute or convalescent COVID-19. Sequencing was carried out using peripheral blood. CDR3 in amino acids: CASSQGKNTEAFF. As DNA, the CDR3 is TGTGCCAGCAGCCAAGGTAAAAACACTGAAGCTTTCTTT.